The sequence of this T cell receptor (beta chain) was determined in a study of blood T cell repertoires in COVID-19. Study details: Samples of COVID-19 (acute and convalescent) were obtained from the United States, Italy and Spain. From T cells, B-cell-depleted T cells, or PBMCs came the material, which was cDNA or gDNA.

From germline, CDR1 is SNHLY and CDR2 FYNNEI. V lost 7 bases and J lost 5, with 23 bases in between. There are 16 residues in the CDR3. This clone was picked up a small number of times. In the original analysis: By means of reference gene primer amplification, nucleated cell counts were estimated. The method was immunoSEQ multiplex PCR; TCRdb's version includes in-frame clones alone and lacks a portion of them. V and J calls and clone size come straight from that table; D and trimming were deduced from the DNA. The data contain tens of thousands of clones, about 85% of them singletons. The J gene is TRBJ1-2, the V gene TRBV2; perhaps TRBD1 as D (5 bases). The specimen was peripheral blood. This TCR derives from a woman in her seventies with acute or convalescent COVID-19. CDR3 sequence (DNA): TGTGCCAGCAAGATAGATTCTGCCGGGACTCGTTATGGCTACACCTTC. Encoded protein: CASKIDSAGTRYGYTF.